This entry is about one T cell receptor (beta chain). V shed 6 bases and J 4 bases; nucleotides not matched to a gene: 0. Germline assignment: CDR1 MNHEY and CDR2 SMNVEV (reference sequence). CDR3 length: 12 amino acids. The data are from a study of blood T cell repertoires in COVID-19. About the research overall: Sample material is recorded as cDNA or gDNA derived from T cells, B-cell-depleted T cells, or PBMCs.

Per the original data handling: Reference gene primer amplification gave estimated nucleated cell counts. Sequenced by immunoSEQ multiplex PCR; TCRdb stores in-frame clones only, minus some. V and J calls and clone size are given by that table; D and trimming were obtained from the DNA. The sample contains about 80,000 clones, around 88% of which appear only once. Material for sequencing was peripheral blood. This clonotype was obtained from a woman of 80 years or more with acute or convalescent COVID-19. The rearrangement links TRBV27 to TRBJ1-3; 7 nucleotides agree with TRBD1. CDR3: CASRTGGNTIYF. CDR3 in DNA: TGTGCCAGCAGGACAGGGGGAAACACCATATATTTT.